This record looks at one T cell receptor (beta chain) sequence and its context. The antigen is not known. This specimen comes from a study of T cell repertoires in cytomegalovirus infection. About the research overall: In public TCR beta signatures, there were indications of both CMV infection and matching HLA type.

Broader study findings: Individuals carrying CMV plus the relevant HLA were identified by cumulative frequency of public TCR beta families. In two of eight donors, the top clonotype was HLA-C-restricted CMV-specific.

This CDR3 has 15 amino acids. The V end was cut by 7 bases, the J end by 3 bases, with 17 bases between. CDR1 is MDHEN, CDR2 SYDVKM, per germline. TCRdb fed the reads into MiXCR, producing one record per CDR3 protein. Among 150,000 to 160,000 distinct CDR3 sequences listed, less than 25% were seen once. The chain uses TRBV28 and TRBJ2-3; D uncertain. The sequenced material came from PBMCs. The TCR was taken from a human donor in good health (CMV status not recorded). Some clones in this sample may be carry-over from other donors' samples. In DNA, the CDR3 is TGTGCCAGCACCCCTTGGCGGCGGAGAACAGATACGCAGTATTTT. Translating gives CASTPWRRRTDTQYF. Combining the CDR3 with reference TRBV28 and TRBJ2-3 gives the whole variable domain DVKVTQSSRYLVKRTGEKVFLECVQDMDHENMFWYRQDPGLGLRLIYFSYDVKMKEKGDIPEGYSVSREKKERFSLILESASTNQTSMYLCASTPWRRRTDTQYFGPGTRLTVL.